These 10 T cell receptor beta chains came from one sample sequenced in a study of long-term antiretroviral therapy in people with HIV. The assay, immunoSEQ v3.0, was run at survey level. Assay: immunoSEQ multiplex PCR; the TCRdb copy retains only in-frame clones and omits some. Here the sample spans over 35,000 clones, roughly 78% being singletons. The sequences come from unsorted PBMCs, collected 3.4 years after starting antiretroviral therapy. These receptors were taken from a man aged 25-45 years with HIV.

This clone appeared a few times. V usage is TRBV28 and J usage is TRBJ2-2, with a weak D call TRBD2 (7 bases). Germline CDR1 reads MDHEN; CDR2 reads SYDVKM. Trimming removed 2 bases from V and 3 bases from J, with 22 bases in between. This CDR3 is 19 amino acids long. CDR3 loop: CASSLQGGGEGPDTGELFF. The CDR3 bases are TGTGCCAGCAGTTTACAAGGGGGGGGAGAGGGACCTGACACCGGGGAGCTGTTTTTT.

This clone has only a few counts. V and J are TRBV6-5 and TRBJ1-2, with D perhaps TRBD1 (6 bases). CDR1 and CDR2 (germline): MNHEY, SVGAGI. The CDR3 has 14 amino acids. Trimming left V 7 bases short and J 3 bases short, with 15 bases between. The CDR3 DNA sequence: TGTGCCAGCAATCACAGGGAGTCGGACTATGGCTACACCTTC. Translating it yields CASNHRESDYGYTF.

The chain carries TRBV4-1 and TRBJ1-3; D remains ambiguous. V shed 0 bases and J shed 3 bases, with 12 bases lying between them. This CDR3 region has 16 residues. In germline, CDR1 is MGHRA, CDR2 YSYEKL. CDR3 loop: CASSQDTSPSGNTIYF. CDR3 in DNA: TGCGCCAGCAGCCAAGATACAAGTCCAAGTGGAAACACCATATATTTT.

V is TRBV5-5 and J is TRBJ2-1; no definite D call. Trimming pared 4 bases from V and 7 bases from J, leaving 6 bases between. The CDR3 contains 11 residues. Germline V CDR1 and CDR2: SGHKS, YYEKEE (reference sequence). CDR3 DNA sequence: TGTGCCAGCAGCGTAGTAAATGAGCAGTTCTTC. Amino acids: CASSVVNEQFF.

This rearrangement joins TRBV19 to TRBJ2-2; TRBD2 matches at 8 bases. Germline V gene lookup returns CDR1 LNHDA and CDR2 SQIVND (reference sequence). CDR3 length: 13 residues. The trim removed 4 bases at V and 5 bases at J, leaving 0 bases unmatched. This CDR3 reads CASSSGGTGELFF. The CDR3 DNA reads TGTGCCAGTAGTAGCGGGGGGACCGGGGAGCTGTTTTTT.

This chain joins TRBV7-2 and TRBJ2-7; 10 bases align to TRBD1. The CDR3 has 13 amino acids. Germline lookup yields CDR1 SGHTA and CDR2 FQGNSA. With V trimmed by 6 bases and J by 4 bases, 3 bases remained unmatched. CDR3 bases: TGTGCCAGCAGTCGACAGGGGGCTTACGAGCAGTACTTC. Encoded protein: CASSRQGAYEQYF.

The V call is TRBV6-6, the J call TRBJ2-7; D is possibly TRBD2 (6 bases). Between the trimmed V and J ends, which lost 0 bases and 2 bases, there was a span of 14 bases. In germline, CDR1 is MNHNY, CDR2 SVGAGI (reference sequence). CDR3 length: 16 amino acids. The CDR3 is CASSYSEGLKPYEQYF. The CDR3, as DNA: TGTGCCAGCAGTTACTCGGAGGGGCTGAAGCCCTACGAGCAGTACTTC.

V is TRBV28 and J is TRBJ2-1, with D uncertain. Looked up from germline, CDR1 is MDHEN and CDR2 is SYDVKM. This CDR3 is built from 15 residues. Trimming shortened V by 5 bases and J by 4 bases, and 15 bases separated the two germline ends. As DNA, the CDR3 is TGTGCCAGCAGTCCCATTTCCCAGCAGTACAATGAGCAGTTCTTC. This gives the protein CASSPISQQYNEQFF.

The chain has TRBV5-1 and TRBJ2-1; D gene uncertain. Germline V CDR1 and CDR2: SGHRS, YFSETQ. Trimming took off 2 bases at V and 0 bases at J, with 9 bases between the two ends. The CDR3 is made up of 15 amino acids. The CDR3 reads CASSFVESSYNEQFF. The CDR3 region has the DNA TGCGCCAGCAGCTTTGTGGAAAGCTCCTACAATGAGCAGTTCTTC. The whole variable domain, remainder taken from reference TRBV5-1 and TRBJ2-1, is KAGVTQTPRYLIKTRGQQVTLSCSPISGHRSVSWYQQTPGQGLQFLFEYFSETQRNKGNFPGRFSGRQFSNSRSEMNVSTLELGDSALYLCASSFVESSYNEQFFGPGTRLTVL.

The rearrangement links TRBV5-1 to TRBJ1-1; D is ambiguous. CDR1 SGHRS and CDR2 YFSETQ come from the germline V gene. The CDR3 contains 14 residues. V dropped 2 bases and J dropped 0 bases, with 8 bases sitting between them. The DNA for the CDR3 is TGCGCCAGCAGCTTTTTCAGCATGAACACTGAAGCTTTCTTT. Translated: CASSFFSMNTEAFF.